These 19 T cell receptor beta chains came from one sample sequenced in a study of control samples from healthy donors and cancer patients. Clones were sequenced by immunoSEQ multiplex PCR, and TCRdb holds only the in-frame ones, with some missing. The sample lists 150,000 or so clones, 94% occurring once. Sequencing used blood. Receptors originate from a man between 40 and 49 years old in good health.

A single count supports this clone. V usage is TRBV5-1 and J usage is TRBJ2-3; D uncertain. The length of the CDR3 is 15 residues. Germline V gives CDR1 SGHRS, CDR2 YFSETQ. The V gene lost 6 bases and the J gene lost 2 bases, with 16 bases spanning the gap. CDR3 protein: CASTPGLGDTDTQYF. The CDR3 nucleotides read TGCGCCAGCACCCCGGGCCTAGGTGACACAGATACGCAGTATTTT.

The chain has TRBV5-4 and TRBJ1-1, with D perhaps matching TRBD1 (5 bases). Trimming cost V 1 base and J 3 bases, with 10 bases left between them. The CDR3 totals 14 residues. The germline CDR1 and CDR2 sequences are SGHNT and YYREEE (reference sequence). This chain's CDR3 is CASSLRGSHTEAFF. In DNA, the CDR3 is TGTGCCAGCAGCTTGCGGGGGAGTCACACTGAAGCTTTCTTT. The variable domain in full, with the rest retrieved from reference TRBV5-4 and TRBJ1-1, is ETGVTQSPTHLIKTRGQQVTLRCSSQSGHNTVSWYQQALGQGPQFIFQYYREEENGRGNFPPRFSGLQFPNYSSELNVNALELDDSALYLCASSLRGSHTEAFFGQGTRLTVV.

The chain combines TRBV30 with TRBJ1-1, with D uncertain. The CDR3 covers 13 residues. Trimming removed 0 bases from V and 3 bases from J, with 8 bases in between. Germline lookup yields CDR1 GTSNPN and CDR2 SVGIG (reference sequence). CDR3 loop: CAWSVMSYTEAFF. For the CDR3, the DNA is TGTGCCTGGAGTGTGATGAGCTACACTGAAGCTTTCTTT.

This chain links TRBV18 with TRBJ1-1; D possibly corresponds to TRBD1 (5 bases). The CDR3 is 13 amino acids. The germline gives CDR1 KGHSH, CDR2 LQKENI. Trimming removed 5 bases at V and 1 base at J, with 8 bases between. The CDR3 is CASSTGGNTEAFF. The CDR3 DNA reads TGTGCCAGCTCAACGGGGGGGAACACTGAAGCTTTCTTT.

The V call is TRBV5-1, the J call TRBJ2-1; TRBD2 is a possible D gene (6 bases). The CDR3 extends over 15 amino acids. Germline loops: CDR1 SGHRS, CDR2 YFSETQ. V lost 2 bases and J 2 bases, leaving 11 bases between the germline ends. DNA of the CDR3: TGCGCCAGCAGCTTCGGGACTGCCCCCTACAATGAGCAGTTCTTC. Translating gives CASSFGTAPYNEQFF.

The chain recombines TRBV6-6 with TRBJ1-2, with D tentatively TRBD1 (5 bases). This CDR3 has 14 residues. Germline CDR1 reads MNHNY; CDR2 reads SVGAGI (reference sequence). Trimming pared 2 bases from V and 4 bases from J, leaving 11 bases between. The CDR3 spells CASSYGQGGYGYTF. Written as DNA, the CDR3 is TGTGCCAGCAGTTACGGGCAGGGCGGCTATGGCTACACCTTC.

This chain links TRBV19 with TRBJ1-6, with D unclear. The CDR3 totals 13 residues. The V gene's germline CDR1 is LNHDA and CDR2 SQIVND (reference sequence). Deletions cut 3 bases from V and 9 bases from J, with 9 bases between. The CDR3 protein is CASSITHPSPLHF. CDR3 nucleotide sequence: TGTGCCAGTAGTATTACGCACCCTTCACCCCTCCACTTT.

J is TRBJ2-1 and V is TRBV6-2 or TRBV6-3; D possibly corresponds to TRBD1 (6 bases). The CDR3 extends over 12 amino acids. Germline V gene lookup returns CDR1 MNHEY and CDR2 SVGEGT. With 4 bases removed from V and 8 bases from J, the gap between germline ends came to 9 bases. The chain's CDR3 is CASSSQGYEQFF. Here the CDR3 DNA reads TGTGCCAGCAGTTCACAGGGCTATGAGCAGTTCTTC.

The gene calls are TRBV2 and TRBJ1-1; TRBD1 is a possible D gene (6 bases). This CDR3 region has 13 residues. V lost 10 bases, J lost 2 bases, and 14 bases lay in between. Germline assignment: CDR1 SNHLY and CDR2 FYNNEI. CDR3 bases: TGTGCCACCCAACCCAGGGGAAACACTGAAGCTTTCTTT. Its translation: CATQPRGNTEAFF.

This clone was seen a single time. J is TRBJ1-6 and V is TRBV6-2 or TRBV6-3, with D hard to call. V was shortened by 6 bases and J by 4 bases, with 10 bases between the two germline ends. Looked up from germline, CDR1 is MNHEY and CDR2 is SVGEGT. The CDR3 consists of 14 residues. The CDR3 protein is CASSPGLYNSPLHF. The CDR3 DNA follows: TGTGCCAGCAGCCCGGGCTTATATAATTCACCCCTCCACTTT.

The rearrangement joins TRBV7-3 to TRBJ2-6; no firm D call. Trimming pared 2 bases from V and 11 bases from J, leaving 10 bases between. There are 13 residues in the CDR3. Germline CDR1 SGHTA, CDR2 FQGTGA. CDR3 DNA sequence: TGTGCCAGCAGCTTAGGCCGGGCTCACGTCCTGACTTTC. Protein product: CASSLGRAHVLTF.

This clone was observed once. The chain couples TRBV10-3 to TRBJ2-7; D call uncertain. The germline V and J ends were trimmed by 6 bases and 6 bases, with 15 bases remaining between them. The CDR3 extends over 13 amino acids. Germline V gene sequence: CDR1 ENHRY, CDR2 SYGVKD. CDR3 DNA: TGTGCCATCAGGTCCGGTGACCTTTTCGAGCAGTACTTC. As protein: CAIRSGDLFEQYF.

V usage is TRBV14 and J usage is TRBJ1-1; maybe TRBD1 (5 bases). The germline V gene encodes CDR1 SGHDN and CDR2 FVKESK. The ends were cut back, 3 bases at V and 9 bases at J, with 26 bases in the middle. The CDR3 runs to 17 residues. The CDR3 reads CASSQRWQGPPDLKAFF. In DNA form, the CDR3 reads TGTGCCAGCAGCCAGCGGTGGCAGGGCCCACCTGACCTGAAAGCTTTCTTT.

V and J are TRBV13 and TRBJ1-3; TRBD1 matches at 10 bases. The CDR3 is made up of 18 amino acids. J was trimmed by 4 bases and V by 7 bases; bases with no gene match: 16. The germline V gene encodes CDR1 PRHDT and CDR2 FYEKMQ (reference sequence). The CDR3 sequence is CASINAGGQGTVGNTIYF. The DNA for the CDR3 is TGTGCCAGCATCAACGCGGGGGGACAGGGGACAGTCGGAAACACCATATATTTT.

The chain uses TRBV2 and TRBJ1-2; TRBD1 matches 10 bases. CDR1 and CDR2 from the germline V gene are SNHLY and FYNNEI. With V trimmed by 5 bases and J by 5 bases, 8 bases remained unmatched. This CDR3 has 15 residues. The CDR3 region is CASSRDRGVVYGYTF. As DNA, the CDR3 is TGTGCCAGCAGTCGGGACAGGGGAGTAGTGTATGGCTACACCTTC.

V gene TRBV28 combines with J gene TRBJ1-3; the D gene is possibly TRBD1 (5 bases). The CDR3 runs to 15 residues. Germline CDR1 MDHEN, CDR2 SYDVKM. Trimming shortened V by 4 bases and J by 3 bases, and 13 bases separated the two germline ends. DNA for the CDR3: TGTGCCAGCAGTTCCCCCGGGGGGTATGGAAACACCATATATTTT. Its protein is CASSSPGGYGNTIYF.

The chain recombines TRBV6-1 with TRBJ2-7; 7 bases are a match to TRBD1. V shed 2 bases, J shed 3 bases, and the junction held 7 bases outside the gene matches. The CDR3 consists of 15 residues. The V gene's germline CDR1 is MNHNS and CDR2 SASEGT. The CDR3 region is CASSESWTGGYEQYF. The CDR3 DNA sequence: TGTGCCAGCAGTGAATCTTGGACAGGAGGCTACGAGCAGTACTTC.

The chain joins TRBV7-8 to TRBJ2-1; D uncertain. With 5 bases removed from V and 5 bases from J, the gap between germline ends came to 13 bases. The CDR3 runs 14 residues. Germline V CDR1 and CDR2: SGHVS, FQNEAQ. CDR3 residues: CASSVVAKNNEQFF. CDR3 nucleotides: TGTGCCAGCAGCGTGGTTGCAAAAAACAATGAGCAGTTCTTC.

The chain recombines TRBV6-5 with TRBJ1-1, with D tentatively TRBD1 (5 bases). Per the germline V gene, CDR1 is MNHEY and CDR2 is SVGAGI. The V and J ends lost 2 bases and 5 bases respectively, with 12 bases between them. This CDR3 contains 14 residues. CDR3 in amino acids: CASSYDRGITEAFF. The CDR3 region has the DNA TGTGCCAGCAGTTACGATCGGGGCATAACTGAAGCTTTCTTT.